Listed below are T cell receptor beta chains from one sample, sequenced in a study of CXCR3 chemokines and chemotherapy response in bladder cancer. TCRdb ran MiXCR on the PCR reads and lists one entry per CDR3 protein. The sample consists of about 13,000 distinct CDR3 sequences, around 12% of them appearing once. The sample was gathered from a patient whose treatment included neoadjuvant chemotherapy. The receptor set was obtained from a human donor with bladder cancer that did not respond to neoadjuvant chemotherapy. The conserved cysteine and the conserved F or W are not part of the CDR3 here. D genes are given only for firm matches. Rows may omit the clone size; those that give it use once, few, many or a size class.

CDR3 | V | size | J | D
ASSDTGGPTDTQY | TRBV25-1 | - | TRBJ2-3 | TRBD1
ASSLLPEADEQY | TRBV5-4 | few | TRBJ2-7 | -
ASSLLQTNTGELF | TRBV12-3/TRBV12-4 | - | TRBJ2-2 | -
ASSLQIMEGGYT | TRBV5-6 | - | TRBJ1-2 | -
ASNRDASSSPLH | TRBV28 | many | TRBJ1-6 | -
ATSREVYQGVGAF | TRBV15 | many | TRBJ1-1 | TRBD1
ASSPSQMSSGNTIY | TRBV18 | many | TRBJ1-3 | -
ASSYTSTRETGELF | TRBV11-2 | many | TRBJ2-2 | -
ASSYAGDEKLF | TRBV6-2/TRBV6-3 | many | TRBJ1-4 | -
ASSAAAGGFTEAF | TRBV7-9 | many | TRBJ1-1 | TRBD1
ASSSGLGWTEAF | TRBV19 | many | TRBJ1-1 | -
ASSFTPRRSYNEQF | TRBV7-3 | many | TRBJ2-1 | -
ASSLEVNEQF | TRBV28 | many | TRBJ2-1 | -
ASSPPNGNEKLF | TRBV6-6 | many | TRBJ1-4 | -
ASSIEAAAHSGNTIY | TRBV19 | many | TRBJ1-3 | -
ASGSFNSPLH | TRBV6-1 | many | TRBJ1-6 | -
ASSLWIGAGDSPLH | TRBV27 | many | TRBJ1-6 | -
ASSTSGGSTQY | TRBV19 | many | TRBJ2-5 | TRBD2
ASSTIPPRGGFYNEQF | TRBV7-2 | many | TRBJ2-1 | TRBD2
ATSDPGTDHTDTQY | TRBV24-1 | many | TRBJ2-3 | -
ASSIASGGGETQY | TRBV19 | many | TRBJ2-5 | TRBD2
ASSITGQEQPQH | TRBV19 | few | TRBJ1-5 | -
ASSVGDSNQPQH | TRBV9 | many | TRBJ1-5 | -
ASSDSGTYGEKLF | TRBV27 | many | TRBJ1-4 | -
ASSWDRGMGQPQH | TRBV6-6 | many | TRBJ1-5 | TRBD1
ASGRLVNTGELF | TRBV6-5 | many | TRBJ2-2 | -
ASSETGTWEGELHYGYT | TRBV6-1 | many | TRBJ1-2 | -
ASSQQGWQPQH | TRBV18 | few | TRBJ1-5 | -
AISVEPNEQF | TRBV10-3 | - | TRBJ2-1 | -
ASSTTSGSLDEQF | TRBV19 | medium-sized | TRBJ2-1 | TRBD2
ASSPGTDYGYT | TRBV18 | many | TRBJ1-2 | -
ASSSGVSPNSPLH | TRBV5-6 | many | TRBJ1-6 | -
ASSIYGGGTEAF | TRBV19 | many | TRBJ1-1 | -
SARVGLNYGYT | TRBV20-1 | - | TRBJ1-2 | -
ASSPGQGRTEAF | TRBV11-1 | many | TRBJ1-1 | TRBD1
ASTLGTPISTDTQY | TRBV6-1 | many | TRBJ2-3 | -
ASSQGPLSQTQY | TRBV5-4 | many | TRBJ2-5 | -
ASSPDGYGYT | TRBV5-6 | many | TRBJ1-2 | -
ASSRDKKEAEAF | TRBV6-2/TRBV6-3 | medium-sized | TRBJ1-1 | -
ASSLAGLSGANVLT | TRBV5-4 | many | TRBJ2-6 | -
ASSPTQDGSNTEAF | TRBV18 | many | TRBJ1-1 | -
AISDGTSGSGAGSTDTQY | TRBV10-3 | - | TRBJ2-3 | TRBD2
ASSLQGNEKLF | TRBV12-3/TRBV12-4 | - | TRBJ1-4 | -
ASSLWQTYGYT | TRBV12-3/TRBV12-4 | many | TRBJ1-2 | -
SASQGTSTEAF | TRBV20-1 | few | TRBJ1-1 | -
ASSEARSGGIDTQY | TRBV2 | few | TRBJ2-3 | TRBD1